Presented here are 21 T cell receptor beta chains from one specimen sequenced in a study of human T cells and chemical hapten exposure (dated by TCRdb to the early 2020s). According to the study, the label for this sample's time point signals: patch test 1, 2 weeks after DPC sensitization. Interpreted using the paper, the treatment or condition label stands for: therapeutic diphenylcyclopropenone sensitization with weekly scalp DPC. Library prep was done by RACE. Sequencer: NextSeq 500. TCRdb reworked the public reads: Q25 trimming with fastp, MiXCR clone assembly, productive beta chains retained. For every CDR3 protein sequence, its rows merge into one entry that carries the most common genes and DNA. In this sample the table shows under 450,000 distinct CDR3 sequences, nearly 5% of which occur a single time. The top ten constitute about 2.1% of the sample. The sample consisted of whole blood, taken in connection with sensitization to the hapten diphenylcyclopropenone (DPC). These receptors came from a woman between 50 and 59 years old with alopecia areata. Some clones in this sample may be carry-over from other donors' samples.

This clonotype was picked up a small number of times. The chain links TRBV6-1 to TRBJ2-3; D perhaps matches TRBD2 (7 bases). V shed 1 base and J shed 11 bases, with 22 bases lying between them. Germline V CDR1 and CDR2: MNHNS, SASEGT. The CDR3 consists of 16 residues. The CDR3: CASSEVLRGGRLEQYF. CDR3 sequence (DNA): TGTGCCAGCAGTGAAGTCTTGAGGGGGGGCCGGTTAGAGCAGTATTTT.

This sequence joins TRBV4-1 and TRBJ1-4; D is ambiguous. CDR3 length equals 15 residues. V was trimmed by 1 base and J by 8 bases, leaving 14 bases between them. Germline lookup yields CDR1 MGHRA and CDR2 YSYEKL. The CDR3 DNA sequence: TGCGCCAGCAGCCAAGTGGCTGGGTGGGAAGAAAAACTGTTTTTT. It translates to CASSQVAGWEEKLFF.

This clonotype was counted at least ten times. This sequence joins TRBV18 and TRBJ1-5; D uncertain. The V end lost 6 bases, the J end lost 4 bases, and 10 bases lay between the germline ends. CDR3 length: 13 amino acids. Germline loops: CDR1 KGHSH, CDR2 LQKENI. CDR3: CASSPDSNQPQHF. CDR3 sequence (DNA): TGTGCCAGCTCCCCCGACTCGAATCAGCCCCAGCATTTT.

This clonotype was picked up many times. The CDR3 DNA sequence: TGTGCCAGCAGCGCCCCGACTAGCGGGAGCCTCAATGAGCAGTTCTTC. It specifies CASSAPTSGSLNEQFF. The chain carries TRBV27 and TRBJ2-1, with 12 positions matching TRBD2. CDR3 length: 16 amino acids. CDR1 and CDR2 from the germline V gene are MNHEY and SMNVEV (reference sequence). Trimming at V came to 6 bases and at J to 6 bases, leaving 9 bases not matched to a gene.

The V and J genes are TRBV7-9 and TRBJ1-6; D unresolved. The V gene's germline CDR1 is SEHNR and CDR2 FQNEAQ (reference sequence). The CDR3 length is 14 residues. Between the trimmed V and J ends, which lost 2 bases and 10 bases, there was a span of 12 bases. The CDR3 sequence is CASSLNNLGSPLHF. The CDR3 coding sequence is TGTGCCAGCAGCTTAAACAACTTGGGGTCACCCCTCCACTTT.

In its sample, this clonotype was seen many times. The DNA for the CDR3 is TGTGCCAGCAGCCCCCCCCCCGGACTAGCGGGGTCGTATACGCAGTATTTT. This codes for CASSPPPGLAGSYTQYF. The chain links TRBV5-6 to TRBJ2-3; 12 bases map to TRBD2. CDR3 length: 17 residues. V shed 4 bases and J 7 bases; nucleotides not matched to a gene: 13. Looked up from germline, CDR1 is SGHDT and CDR2 is YYEEEE.

This clonotype was recorded at least ten times. V and J are TRBV20-1 and TRBJ2-1, with TRBD2 matching 12 bases. V trimming: 6 bases; J trimming: 5 bases; junction bases outside the gene matches: 8. Germline values: CDR1 DFQATT, CDR2 SNEGSKA (reference sequence). The CDR3 is 15 residues long. The CDR3 bases are TGCAGTGCCCCCCGACTAGCGGGAGTCAACAATGAGCAGTTCTTC. Protein product: CSAPRLAGVNNEQFF.

This clonotype was counted between two and nine times. V usage is TRBV12-3 or TRBV12-4 and J usage is TRBJ2-7; 12 bases are shared with TRBD2. CDR3 size: 14 residues. V lost 4 bases, J lost 6 bases, and 4 bases stayed unmatched. The CDR3 sequence: CASSSTSGGAEQYF. DNA of the CDR3: TGTGCCAGCAGTTCGACTAGCGGGGGTGCCGAGCAGTACTTC.

The rearrangement joins TRBV28 to TRBJ2-3; possible D gene TRBD2, 7 bases. V shed 0 bases and J shed 1 base, with 14 bases lying between them. The germline V gene has CDR1 MDHEN and CDR2 SYDVKM. CDR3 length: 17 amino acids. The DNA for the CDR3 is TGTGCCAGCAGTTTATGGCGGGGAGGGGGGGGCACAGATACGCAGTATTTT. It yields the protein CASSLWRGGGGTDTQYF.

This clonotype occurred many times. J is TRBJ1-6 and V is TRBV12-3 or TRBV12-4; weak D call: TRBD1 (5 bases). V lost 3 bases, J lost 9 bases, and 9 bases lay in between. The CDR3 is 13 residues long. CDR3 in DNA: TGTGCCAGCAGTTTGGGGGTTGGTTCACCCCTCCACTTT. Translated: CASSLGVGSPLHF.

The rearrangement links TRBV5-1 to TRBJ1-1; D unresolved. V was shortened by 0 bases and J by 5 bases, with 11 bases between the two germline ends. Per the germline V gene, CDR1 is SGHRS and CDR2 is YFSETQ. This CDR3 region has 14 residues. CDR3 sequence reads: CASSLEVSETEAFF. The CDR3 DNA reads TGCGCCAGCAGCTTGGAGGTCAGTGAAACTGAAGCTTTCTTT.

This clonotype was seen only a few times. The rearrangement joins TRBV24-1 to TRBJ1-2; no firm D call. The length of the CDR3 is 14 residues. V was cut by 2 bases and J by 1 base, with 7 bases left in between. The germline V gene has CDR1 KGHDR and CDR2 SFDVKD. The CDR3 DNA follows: TGTGCCACCAGTGATTACCCCGGTAACTATGGCTACACCTTC. This translates into CATSDYPGNYGYTF.

The table lists this clonotype with many counts. The CDR3 loop reads CASKDRANNQPQHF. CDR3 in DNA: TGTGCCAGCAAGGACAGGGCCAACAATCAGCCCCAGCATTTT. The V and J genes are TRBV28 and TRBJ1-5; 8 bases match TRBD1. J was trimmed by 3 bases and V by 7 bases; bases with no gene match: 5. Germline lookup yields CDR1 MDHEN and CDR2 SYDVKM. This CDR3 comprises 14 residues.

J is TRBJ2-5 and V is TRBV18; no definite D call. The CDR3 is 15 amino acids. V lost 3 bases, J lost 3 bases, and 14 bases lay in between. Germline-derived CDR1 and CDR2 are KGHSH and LQKENI. CDR3 amino acids: CASSPAGRTKETQYF. CDR3 DNA: TGTGCCAGCTCACCCGCCGGACGGACGAAAGAGACCCAGTACTTC. The variable domain in full, with the rest retrieved from reference TRBV18 and TRBJ2-5, is NAGVMQNPRHLVRRRGQEARLRCSPMKGHSHVYWYRQLPEEGLKFMVYLQKENIIDESGMPKERFSAEFPKEGPSILRIQQVVRGDSAAYFCASSPAGRTKETQYFGPGTRLLVL.

This clonotype came up many times. The CDR3 DNA sequence: TGTGCCAGCAGTGGAAGAGACCCCATCCTCTACGAGCAGTACTTC. This encodes CASSGRDPILYEQYF. The V call is TRBV2, the J call TRBJ2-7; D is unresolved. Trimming pared 4 bases from V and 3 bases from J, leaving 16 bases between. The CDR3 is 15 residues long. CDR1 is SNHLY and CDR2 is FYNNEI in the germline V gene.

In its sample, this clonotype was seen many times. The chain combines TRBV7-6 with TRBJ1-2, with D possibly being TRBD1 (6 bases). This CDR3 region has 17 residues. V was cut by 5 bases and J by 1 base, with 20 bases left in between. Germline-derived CDR1 and CDR2 are SGHVS and FNYEAQ. The CDR3 is CASSQGHSPHLNYGYTF. As DNA, the CDR3 is TGTGCCAGCAGCCAGGGACACAGTCCCCACCTTAACTATGGCTACACCTTC.

There are many counts of this clonotype. This chain uses TRBV12-3 or TRBV12-4 with TRBJ2-7; D might be TRBD1 (6 bases). Deletions cut 7 bases from V and 5 bases from J, with 21 bases between. The CDR3 contains 15 residues. Written as DNA, the CDR3 is TGTGCCAGCACCCAGGGGTGGGGGTTTAGGAACGAGCAGTACTTC. This codes for CASTQGWGFRNEQYF.

J is TRBJ2-7 and V is TRBV6-5, with 8 bases identical to TRBD2. The CDR3 covers 15 residues. J was trimmed by 2 bases and V by 4 bases; bases with no gene match: 7. The V gene's germline CDR1 is MNHEY and CDR2 SVGAGI. The CDR3 DNA sequence: TGTGCCAGCAGTTCACCAGCGGGAGCAGCCTACGAGCAGTACTTC. This sequence encodes CASSSPAGAAYEQYF.

This clonotype was detected ten times or more. One junction end does not reproduce the germline sequence, and a read error may be involved. The J gene is TRBJ2-1, the V gene TRBV12-5, with D perhaps matching TRBD2 (5 bases). The CDR3 is 11 amino acids. The germline gives CDR1 LGHNT, CDR2 FRNRAP. CDR3 nucleotides: TGTGCTAGTGGTGCGGGTTCCGAGCGGTTCTTC. Its translation is CASGAGSERFF.

This clonotype turned up a few times. The rearrangement joins TRBV12-3 or TRBV12-4 to TRBJ2-1; 12 nucleotides align to TRBD2. The ends lost 6 bases at V and 6 bases at J; junction bases unmatched: 3. CDR3 length: 14 residues. CDR3 protein: CASRRTSGVNEQFF. The CDR3 region has the DNA TGTGCCAGCAGGAGGACTAGCGGGGTCAATGAGCAGTTCTTC.

The CDR3 nucleotides read TGTGCCAGCAGTCCTAGACAGGGAAGGCTAGATACGCAGTATTTT. This translates into CASSPRQGRLDTQYF. The rearrangement joins TRBV27 to TRBJ2-3, with 7 positions matching TRBD1. Per the germline V gene, CDR1 is MNHEY and CDR2 is SMNVEV (reference sequence). V shed 5 bases and J 5 bases; nucleotides not matched to a gene: 10. The CDR3 sequence is 15 residues long.